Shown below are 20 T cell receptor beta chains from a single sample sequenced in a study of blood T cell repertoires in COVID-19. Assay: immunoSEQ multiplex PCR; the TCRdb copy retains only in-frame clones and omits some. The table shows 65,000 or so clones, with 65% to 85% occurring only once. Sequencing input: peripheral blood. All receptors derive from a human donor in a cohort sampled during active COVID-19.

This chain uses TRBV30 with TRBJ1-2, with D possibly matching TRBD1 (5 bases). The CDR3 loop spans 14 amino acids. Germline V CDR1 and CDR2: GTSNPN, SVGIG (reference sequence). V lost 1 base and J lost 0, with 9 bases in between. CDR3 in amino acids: CAWSEVGANYGYTF. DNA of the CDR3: TGTGCCTGGAGTGAGGTAGGGGCTAACTATGGCTACACCTTC.

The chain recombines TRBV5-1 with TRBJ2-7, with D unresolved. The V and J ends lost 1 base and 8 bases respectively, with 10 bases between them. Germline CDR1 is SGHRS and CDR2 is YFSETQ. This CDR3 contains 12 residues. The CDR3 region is CASSLSQEKQYF. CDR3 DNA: TGCGCCAGCAGCTTGTCGCAGGAAAAGCAGTACTTC.

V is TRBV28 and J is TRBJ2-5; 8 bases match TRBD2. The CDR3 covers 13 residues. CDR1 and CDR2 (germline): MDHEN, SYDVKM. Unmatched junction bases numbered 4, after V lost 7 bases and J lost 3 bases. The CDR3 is CASTIAGKETQYF. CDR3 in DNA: TGTGCCAGCACCATAGCGGGGAAAGAGACCCAGTACTTC. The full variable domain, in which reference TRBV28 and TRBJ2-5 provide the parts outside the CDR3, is DVKVTQSSRYLVKRTGEKVFLECVQDMDHENMFWYRQDPGLGLRLIYFSYDVKMKEKGDIPEGYSVSREKKERFSLILESASTNQTSMYLCASTIAGKETQYFGPGTRLLVL.

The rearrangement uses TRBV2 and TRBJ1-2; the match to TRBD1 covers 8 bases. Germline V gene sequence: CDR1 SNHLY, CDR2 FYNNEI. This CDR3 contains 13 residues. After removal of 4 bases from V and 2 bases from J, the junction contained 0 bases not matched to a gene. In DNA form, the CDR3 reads TGTGCCAGCAGTGGGGACAGGAACTATGGCTACACCTTC. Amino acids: CASSGDRNYGYTF. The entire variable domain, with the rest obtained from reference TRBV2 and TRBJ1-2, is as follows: EPEVTQTPSHQVTQMGQEVILRCVPISNHLYFYWYRQILGQKVEFLVSFYNNEISEKSEIFDDQFSVERPDGSNFTLKIRSTKLEDSAMYFCASSGDRNYGYTFGSGTRLTVV.

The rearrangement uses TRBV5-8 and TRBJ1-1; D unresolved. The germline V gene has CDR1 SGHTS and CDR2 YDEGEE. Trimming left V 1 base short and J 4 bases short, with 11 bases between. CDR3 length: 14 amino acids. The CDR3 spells CASSLITPTTEAFF. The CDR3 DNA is TGTGCCAGCAGCTTGATAACCCCTACCACTGAAGCTTTCTTT.

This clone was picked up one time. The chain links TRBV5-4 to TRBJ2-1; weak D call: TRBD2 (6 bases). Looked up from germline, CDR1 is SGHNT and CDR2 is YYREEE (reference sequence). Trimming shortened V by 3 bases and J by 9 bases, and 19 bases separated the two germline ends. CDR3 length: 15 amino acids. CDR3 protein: CASSSQGGPGSEQFF. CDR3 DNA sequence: TGTGCCAGCAGCTCCCAGGGTGGGCCCGGGAGTGAGCAGTTCTTC.

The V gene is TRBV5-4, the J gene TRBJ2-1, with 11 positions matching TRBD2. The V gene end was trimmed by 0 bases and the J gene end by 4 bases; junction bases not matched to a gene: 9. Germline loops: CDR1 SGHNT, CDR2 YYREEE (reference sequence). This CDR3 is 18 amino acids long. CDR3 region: CASSLGVSGRVGYNEQFF. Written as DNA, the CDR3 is TGTGCCAGCAGCTTGGGAGTTAGCGGGAGGGTTGGATACAATGAGCAGTTCTTC. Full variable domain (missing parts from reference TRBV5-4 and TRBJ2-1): ETGVTQSPTHLIKTRGQQVTLRCSSQSGHNTVSWYQQALGQGPQFIFQYYREEENGRGNFPPRFSGLQFPNYSSELNVNALELDDSALYLCASSLGVSGRVGYNEQFFGPGTRLTVL.

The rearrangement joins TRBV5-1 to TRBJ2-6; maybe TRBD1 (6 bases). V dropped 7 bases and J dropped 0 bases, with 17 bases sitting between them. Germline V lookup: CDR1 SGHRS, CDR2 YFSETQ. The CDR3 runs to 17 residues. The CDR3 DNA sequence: TGCGCCAGCTGGGATAGGGGGAGTAGCTCTGGGGCCAACGTCCTGACTTTC. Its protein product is CASWDRGSSSGANVLTF.

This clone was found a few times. As DNA, the CDR3 is TGTGCCAGCAGCGGGGAGGGCTCTGGGGCCAACGTCCTGACTTTC. It translates to CASSGEGSGANVLTF. J is TRBJ2-6 and V is TRBV5-4, with 7 bases lining up with TRBD2. Germline CDR1 SGHNT, CDR2 YYREEE (reference sequence). The CDR3 spans 15 residues. The V gene end was trimmed by 4 bases and the J gene end by 0 bases; junction bases not matched to a gene: 1.

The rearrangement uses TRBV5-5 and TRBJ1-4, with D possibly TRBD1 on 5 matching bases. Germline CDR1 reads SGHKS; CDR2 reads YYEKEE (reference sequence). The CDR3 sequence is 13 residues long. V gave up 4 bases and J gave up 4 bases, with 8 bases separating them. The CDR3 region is CASSPDSNEKLFF. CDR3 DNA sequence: TGTGCCAGCAGCCCCGACAGTAATGAAAAACTGTTTTTT.

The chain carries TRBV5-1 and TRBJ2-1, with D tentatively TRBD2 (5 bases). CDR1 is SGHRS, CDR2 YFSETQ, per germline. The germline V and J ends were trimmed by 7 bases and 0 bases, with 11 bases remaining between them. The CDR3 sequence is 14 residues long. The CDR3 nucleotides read TGCGCCAGCGCCCAGCGGAACTCCTACAATGAGCAGTTCTTC. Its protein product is CASAQRNSYNEQFF.

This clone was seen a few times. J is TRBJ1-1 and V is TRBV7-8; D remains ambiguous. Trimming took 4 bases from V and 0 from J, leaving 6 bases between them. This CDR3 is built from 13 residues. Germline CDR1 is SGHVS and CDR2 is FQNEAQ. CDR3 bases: TGTGCCAGCAGCTCCCCGGTGAACACTGAAGCTTTCTTT. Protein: CASSSPVNTEAFF.

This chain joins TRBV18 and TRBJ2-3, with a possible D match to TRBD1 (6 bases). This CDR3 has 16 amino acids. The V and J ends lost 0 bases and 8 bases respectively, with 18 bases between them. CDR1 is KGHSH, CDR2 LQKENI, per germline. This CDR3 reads CASSPPGRLEGVTQYF. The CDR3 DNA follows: TGTGCCAGCTCACCACCGGGAAGGCTAGAGGGGGTTACGCAGTATTTT.

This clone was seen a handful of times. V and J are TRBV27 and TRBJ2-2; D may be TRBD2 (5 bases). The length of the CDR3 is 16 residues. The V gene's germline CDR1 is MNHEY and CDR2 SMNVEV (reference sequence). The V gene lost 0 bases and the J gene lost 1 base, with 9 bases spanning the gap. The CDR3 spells CASSLSGELNTGELFF. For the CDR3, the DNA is TGTGCCAGCAGTTTATCTGGGGAGTTGAACACCGGGGAGCTGTTTTTT.

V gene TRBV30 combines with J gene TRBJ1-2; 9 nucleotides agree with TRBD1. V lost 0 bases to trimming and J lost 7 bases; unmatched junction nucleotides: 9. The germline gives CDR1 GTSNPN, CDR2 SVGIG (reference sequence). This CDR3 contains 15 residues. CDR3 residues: CAWSVLGQGASGYTF. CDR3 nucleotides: TGTGCCTGGAGTGTATTGGGACAGGGTGCGTCTGGCTACACCTTC.

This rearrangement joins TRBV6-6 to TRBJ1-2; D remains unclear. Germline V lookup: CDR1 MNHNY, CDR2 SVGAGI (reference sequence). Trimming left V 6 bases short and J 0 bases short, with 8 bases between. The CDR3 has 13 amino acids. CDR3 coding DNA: TGTGCCAGCAGAAGAGAAGCTAACTATGGCTACACCTTC. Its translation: CASRREANYGYTF.

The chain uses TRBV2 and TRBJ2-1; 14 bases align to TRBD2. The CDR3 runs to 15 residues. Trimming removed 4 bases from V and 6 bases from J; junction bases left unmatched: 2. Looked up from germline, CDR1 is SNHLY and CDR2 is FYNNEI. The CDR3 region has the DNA TGTGCCAGCAGTGGGACTAGCGGGAGGAGCAATGAGCAGTTCTTC. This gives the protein CASSGTSGRSNEQFF.

This CDR3 reads CASSWGDTDNEKLFF. The CDR3 nucleotides are TGCGCCAGCAGCTGGGGGGATACGGATAATGAAAAACTGTTTTTT. The J gene is TRBJ1-4, the V gene TRBV5-1; D might be TRBD1 (5 bases). The CDR3 extends over 15 amino acids. The V gene's germline CDR1 is SGHRS and CDR2 YFSETQ. V was clipped by 3 bases and J by 4 bases, with 13 bases between them.

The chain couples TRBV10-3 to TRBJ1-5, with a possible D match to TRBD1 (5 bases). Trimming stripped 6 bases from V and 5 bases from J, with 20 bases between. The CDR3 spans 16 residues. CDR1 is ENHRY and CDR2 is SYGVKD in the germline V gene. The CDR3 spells CAISPGQGLGDQPQHF. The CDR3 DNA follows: TGTGCCATCAGCCCCGGTCAGGGTTTGGGTGATCAGCCCCAGCATTTT.

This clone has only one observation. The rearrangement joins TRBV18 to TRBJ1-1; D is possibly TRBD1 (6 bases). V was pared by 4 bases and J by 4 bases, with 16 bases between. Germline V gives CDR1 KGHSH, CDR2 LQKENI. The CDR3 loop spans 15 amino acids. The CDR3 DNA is TGTGCCAGCTCACTATTTCTCGACAGGCCCACTGAAGCTTTCTTT. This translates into CASSLFLDRPTEAFF.